The 9 T cell receptor beta chains listed next were all sequenced from one sample in a study of identical twins. TCRdb re-called the 5' RACE reads with MiXCR, one entry per CDR3 protein. The data hold 410,000 or so distinct CDR3 sequences, with approximately 17% observed a single time. The sequencing input was naive T cells sorted from blood. All receptors come from a man over 45 in good health.

Only a few counts were recorded for this clonotype. V and J are TRBV7-2 and TRBJ2-7; 8 bases line up with TRBD2. The CDR3 consists of 16 residues. CDR1 is SGHTA, CDR2 FQGNSA, per germline. Trimming removed 5 bases from V and 6 bases from J; junction bases left unmatched: 15. Here the CDR3 DNA reads TGTGCCAGCAGCCCCAACGCAGCGGGGGTCATCGGCGAGCAGTACTTC. Protein product: CASSPNAAGVIGEQYF. The whole variable domain, filled in from reference TRBV7-2 and TRBJ2-7, reads GAGVSQSPSNKVTEKGKDVELRCDPISGHTALYWYRQSLGQGLEFLIYFQGNSAPDKSGLPSDRFSAERTGGSVSTLTIQRTQQEDSAVYLCASSPNAAGVIGEQYFGPGTRLTVT.

Only a few counts were recorded for this clonotype. This chain uses TRBV7-8 with TRBJ2-7, with D possibly TRBD1 on 6 matching bases. CDR1 and CDR2 (germline): SGHVS, FQNEAQ. The V and J ends lost 5 bases and 2 bases respectively, with 13 bases between them. The CDR3 is 14 amino acids. CDR3 DNA sequence: TGTGCCAGCAGCCGCCGGGACACCCCCTACGAGCAGTACTTC. The encoded protein is CASSRRDTPYEQYF.

Comment on this clonotype: A read error may be the cause here, since a much bigger clone is one base away. The chain links TRBV12-3 or TRBV12-4 to TRBJ2-7, with 9 bases matching TRBD1. The CDR3 has 14 residues. Here the CDR3 DNA reads TGTGACAGCAGTCCCGACAGGGGGATGTACGAGCAGTACTTC. Translated, it gives CDSSPDRGMYEQYF.

This clonotype was counted only a few times. The rearrangement links TRBV4-3 to TRBJ2-3; TRBD2 matches at 8 bases. Germline values: CDR1 LGHNA, CDR2 YSLEER. There are 16 residues in the CDR3. Unmatched junction bases numbered 5, after V lost 1 base and J lost 2 bases. For the CDR3, the DNA is TGCGCCAGCAGCCAAGGGAGCGGGGGAGCCACAGATACGCAGTATTTT. This gives the protein CASSQGSGGATDTQYF.

This clonotype was picked up many times. The chain uses TRBV20-1 and TRBJ2-1; D is undetermined. V lost 4 bases and J 9 bases, leaving 16 bases between the germline ends. This CDR3 is 13 amino acids long. Germline CDR1 is DFQATT and CDR2 is SNEGSKA (reference sequence). The CDR3: CSATRTGRAEQFF. DNA for the CDR3: TGCAGTGCTACTCGGACCGGACGGGCTGAGCAGTTCTTC.

The V call is TRBV7-2, the J call TRBJ2-3; no firm D call. Trimming pared 2 bases from V and 0 bases from J, leaving 6 bases between. The CDR3 sequence is 14 residues long. Germline-derived CDR1 and CDR2 are SGHTA and FQGNSA. CDR3 sequence: CASSLIASTDTQYF. Written as DNA, the CDR3 is TGTGCCAGCAGCTTAATAGCTAGCACAGATACGCAGTATTTT.

On this clonotype itself: This clone may be a read error of a much larger clone one base away. The chain combines TRBV19 with TRBJ2-4; tentatively, D is TRBD2 (6 bases). The germline V gene encodes CDR1 LNHDA and CDR2 SQIVND (reference sequence). The CDR3 totals 13 residues. Trimming shortened V by 6 bases and J by 9 bases, and 15 bases separated the two germline ends. The CDR3: CASSPRGYAIQYF. The CDR3 bases are TGTGCCAGTAGCCCTCGGGGGTATGCCATTCAGTACTTC.

The rearrangement links TRBV6-5 to TRBJ2-7; TRBD1 matches 7 bases. Looked up from germline, CDR1 is MNHEY and CDR2 is SVGAGI. The J segment lost 5 bases and the V segment lost 4 bases, leaving 8 bases of the junction unmatched. The CDR3 length is 14 residues. The CDR3 is CASSSEGALDEQYF. DNA for the CDR3: TGTGCCAGCAGTTCCGAGGGGGCATTGGACGAGCAGTACTTC.

This clonotype appeared a few times. The rearrangement uses TRBV27 and TRBJ2-1; D remains unclear. This CDR3 comprises 16 residues. V was cut by 6 bases and J by 9 bases, with 24 bases left in between. In germline, CDR1 is MNHEY, CDR2 SMNVEV (reference sequence). The CDR3 here is CASSPYSRLEFAEQFF. DNA for the CDR3: TGTGCCAGCAGCCCATATTCAAGGTTAGAGTTTGCTGAGCAGTTCTTC.